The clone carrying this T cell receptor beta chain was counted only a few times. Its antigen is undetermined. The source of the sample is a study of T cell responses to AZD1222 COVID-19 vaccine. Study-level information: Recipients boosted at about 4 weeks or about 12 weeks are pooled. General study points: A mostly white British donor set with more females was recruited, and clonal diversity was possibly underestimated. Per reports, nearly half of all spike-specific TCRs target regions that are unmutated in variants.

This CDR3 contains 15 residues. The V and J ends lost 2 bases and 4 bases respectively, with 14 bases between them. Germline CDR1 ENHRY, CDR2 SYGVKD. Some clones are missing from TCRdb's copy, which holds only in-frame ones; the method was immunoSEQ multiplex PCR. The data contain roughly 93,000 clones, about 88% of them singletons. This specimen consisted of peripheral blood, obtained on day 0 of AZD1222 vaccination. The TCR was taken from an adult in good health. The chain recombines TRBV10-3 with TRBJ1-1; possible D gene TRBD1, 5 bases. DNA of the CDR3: TGTGCCATCAGTGAGGGTAGGGGAAGGGGCACTGAAGCTTTCTTT. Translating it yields CAISEGRGRGTEAFF.